This TCR beta chain is drawn from a study of T cell responses to AZD1222 COVID-19 vaccine. Overall study: Doses given second, at about 4 or about 12 weeks, were pooled. Notes on the study in general: As reported, nearly half of all spike-specific TCRs target variant regions that are unmutated. Every sample of the repertoires postdated the peak T cell response.

Remarks on this clone: What it recognizes is unknown.

The protocol was immunoSEQ multiplex PCR, while the TCRdb copy is restricted to in-frame clones and leaves out a portion. The table has about 74,000 clones, 70% to 90% seen once. V was cut by 3 bases and J by 2 bases, with 10 bases left in between. Germline V lookup: CDR1 MDHEN, CDR2 SYDVKM. The length of the CDR3 is 14 residues. The clonotype originates from an adult in good health. The chain uses TRBV28 and TRBJ1-2, with D unresolved. The starting material was peripheral blood, obtained on day 0 of AZD1222 vaccination. The chain's CDR3 is CASSLFESNYGYTF. In DNA, the CDR3 is TGTGCCAGCAGTTTGTTCGAATCCAACTATGGCTACACCTTC.